This TCR beta chain emerged from a study of vaccination effects on CD4 cells after COVID-19. In the study overall: Sampling occurred 16 days and one week pre-vaccination in a couple of convalescent patients. A few million PBMC per well received approximately 10 IU/ml IL-2 and around 9.8 ug/ml peptides in culture. General study results and limits: The study, lacking early post-infection timepoints, had few convalescent patients.

The CDR3 runs to 17 residues. The repertoire was sequenced with immunoSEQ multiplex PCR; TCRdb's copy has only in-frame clones and lacks some. The sample holds 50,000 to 70,000 clones; 70% to 85% are singletons and the top ten take around 25%. Between days 9 and 10 of culture, CD4+ T cells were separated out. A PCR test confirmed that the person had SARS-CoV-2 infection between March and December 2020. A note on this clone: The target antigen is unknown.

Specimen: CD4+ T cells from PBMCs cultured without peptide, collected before COVID-19 vaccination. This TCR was sampled from a human donor who had a prior SARS-CoV-2 infection. The gene calls are TRBV21-1 and TRBJ1-5; the table calls TRBD1, which could not be checked here. TRBV21-1 is reported as a pseudogene. The chain's CDR3 is CASSTSFLGQGAEPQHF. In DNA form, the CDR3 reads TGTGCCAGCAGCACGAGCTTTTTGGGACAGGGGGCTGAGCCCCAGCATTTT.